This TCR beta chain stems from a study of blood T cell repertoires in COVID-19. Study overall: Donors in the United States, Italy and Spain gave samples during acute or convalescent COVID-19. The cDNA or gDNA used as material had been derived from T cells, B-cell-depleted T cells, or PBMCs.

Trimming took off 3 bases at V and 5 bases at J, with 16 bases between the two ends. Germline V gives CDR1 KGHSH, CDR2 LQKENI. The length of the CDR3 is 15 residues. Study processing details: Amplification from reference gene primers served as the basis for estimated nucleated cell counts. Here immunoSEQ multiplex PCR was the method, and the copy in TCRdb shows in-frame clones only, minus some. The V and J calls and clone size come from that table; D and trimming were worked out from the DNA. The data contain approximately 90,000 clones, approximately 90% of them singletons. The source is a man between 60 and 75 years old with acute or convalescent COVID-19. V gene TRBV18 combines with J gene TRBJ2-5; D is undetermined. Sample: peripheral blood. DNA of the CDR3: TGTGCCAGCTCACCCTTATTGGATTTTAGCGAGACCCAGTACTTC. As protein: CASSPLLDFSETQYF.